This passage covers 28 T cell receptor beta chains from one sample sequenced in a study of CD8 T cells in ankylosing spondylitis. General observations from the study: Roughly eight highly homologous variants made up a TCR beta motif, and this motif appeared characteristic of ankylosing spondylitis blood.

One entry per CDR3 protein, called by TCRdb with MiXCR from the 5' RACE reads. Among some 700,000 distinct CDR3 sequences listed, 19% were seen once. These receptors are not linked to any known antigen. Sample: blood, either unsorted or a sorted T cell fraction (not recorded which). The source is a male donor with ankylosing spondylitis.

The V call is TRBV12-3 or TRBV12-4, the J call TRBJ2-2, with 8 bases aligning to TRBD1. V lost 6 bases to trimming and J lost 7 bases; unmatched junction nucleotides: 7. The CDR3 length is 14 residues. This CDR3 reads CASRGQGAGGELFF. The CDR3 DNA reads TGTGCCAGCAGAGGACAGGGAGCGGGCGGGGAGCTGTTTTTT.

This clonotype was seen a handful of times. The J gene is TRBJ1-6, the V gene TRBV5-5; the match to TRBD1 covers 7 bases. CDR1 SGHKS and CDR2 YYEKEE come from the germline V gene (reference sequence). V was clipped by 2 bases and J by 10 bases; unmatched bases: 9. CDR3 size: 15 residues. CDR3 protein: CASSFEGTENSPLHF. In DNA form, the CDR3 reads TGTGCCAGCAGCTTCGAAGGGACAGAGAACTCACCCCTCCACTTT.

This clonotype came up a few times. The V call is TRBV12-3 or TRBV12-4, the J call TRBJ2-4; a weak D match, TRBD1 (5 bases). Deletions cut 6 bases from V and 6 bases from J, with 15 bases between. CDR3 length equals 14 residues. DNA for the CDR3: TGTGCCAGCAGCCCAGACAGTGAAGCAAACATTCAGTACTTC. Residues: CASSPDSEANIQYF.

This clonotype was detected only a few times. The V call is TRBV9, the J call TRBJ2-2; TRBD2 might be the D (5 bases). CDR3 length: 15 residues. Deletions cut 2 bases from V and 6 bases from J, with 14 bases between. Germline loops: CDR1 SGDLS, CDR2 YYNGEE. CDR3 DNA sequence: TGTGCCAGCAGCGTCGGTCTAGAGCGGTCCGGGGAGCTGTTTTTT. It translates to CASSVGLERSGELFF. Together with reference TRBV9 and TRBJ2-2, the CDR3 gives the full variable domain: DSGVTQTPKHLITATGQRVTLRCSPRSGDLSVYWYQQSLDQGLQFLIQYYNGEERAKGNILERFSAQQFPDLHSELNLSSLELGDSALYFCASSVGLERSGELFFGEGSRLTVL.

This clonotype showed up just a few times. The chain is built from TRBV6-5 and TRBJ1-1; 7 positions agree with TRBD1. Germline V gene sequence: CDR1 MNHEY, CDR2 SVGAGI. Trimming took 4 bases from V and 4 from J; bases not matched to a gene: 9. The CDR3 is 15 amino acids. This chain's CDR3 is CASSFTGAGGTEAFF. In DNA form, the CDR3 reads TGTGCCAGCAGTTTTACAGGGGCGGGGGGCACTGAAGCTTTCTTT.

The genes are TRBV15 and TRBJ2-1; TRBD1 aligns across 8 bases. After removal of 2 bases from V and 6 bases from J, the junction contained 9 bases not matched to a gene. Germline CDR1 is LNHNV and CDR2 is YYDKDF (reference sequence). The CDR3 totals 16 residues. The CDR3 DNA reads TGTGCCACCAGCAGACCGGGACAGGCCGTTCTCAATGAGCAGTTCTTC. It encodes CATSRPGQAVLNEQFF.

This clonotype appeared a few times. The chain uses TRBV28 and TRBJ2-7, with D perhaps matching TRBD1 (6 bases). This CDR3 comprises 14 residues. Germline loops: CDR1 MDHEN, CDR2 SYDVKM. V lost 6 bases, J lost 0 bases, and 12 bases lay in between. The CDR3: CASRVTGDSYEQYF. The DNA of the CDR3 is TGTGCCAGCAGGGTGACAGGTGACTCCTACGAGCAGTACTTC.

This rearrangement joins TRBV11-1 to TRBJ2-1; D uncertain. The ends were cut back, 1 base at V and 0 bases at J, with 19 bases in the middle. There are 19 residues in the CDR3. CDR1 SGHAT and CDR2 FQDESV come from the germline V gene (reference sequence). The CDR3 bases are TGTGCCAGCAGCTTAGACCCTCCTTTTGGGCGTTCCTCCTACAATGAGCAGTTCTTC. Amino acids: CASSLDPPFGRSSYNEQFF.

The V and J genes are TRBV5-6 and TRBJ2-5, with D unresolved. CDR1 is SGHDT and CDR2 is YYEEEE in the germline V gene. The germline V and J ends were trimmed by 3 bases and 4 bases, with 10 bases remaining between them. The CDR3 extends over 13 amino acids. The chain's CDR3 is CASSSPAAETQYF. The CDR3 nucleotides are TGTGCCAGCAGCTCTCCGGCCGCAGAGACCCAGTACTTC.

A few counts support this clonotype. The chain links TRBV5-1 to TRBJ1-1; TRBD1 is a possible D gene (5 bases). V lost 3 bases and J 3 bases, leaving 15 bases between the germline ends. This CDR3 is 15 amino acids long. Germline V CDR1 and CDR2: SGHRS, YFSETQ. CDR3 region: CASSSAWGADTEAFF. For the CDR3, the DNA is TGCGCCAGCAGCTCCGCCTGGGGCGCGGACACTGAAGCTTTCTTT.

The chain has TRBV9 and TRBJ2-1, with TRBD2 matching 9 bases. The V and J ends lost 3 bases and 8 bases, in that order; junction bases with no gene match: 12. Germline-derived CDR1 and CDR2 are SGDLS and YYNGEE. This CDR3 spans 16 amino acids. The CDR3 loop reads CASSALAGVQGHEQFF. As DNA, the CDR3 is TGTGCCAGCAGCGCCTTAGCGGGGGTGCAAGGGCATGAGCAGTTCTTC.

V and J are TRBV7-3 and TRBJ2-3; 16 bases match TRBD2. V was clipped by 5 bases and J by 4 bases; unmatched bases: 3. The CDR3 is 16 residues long. Germline CDR1 SGHTA, CDR2 FQGTGA. The CDR3 spells CASSQGLAGGADTQYF. The CDR3 DNA reads TGTGCCAGCAGCCAGGGACTAGCGGGAGGGGCAGATACGCAGTATTTT.

This clonotype was counted many times. The chain couples TRBV5-1 to TRBJ2-7; D may be TRBD1 (6 bases). Germline assignment: CDR1 SGHRS and CDR2 YFSETQ. Trimming stripped 0 bases from V and 0 bases from J, with 10 bases between. The CDR3 length is 15 residues. CDR3 in DNA: TGCGCCAGCAGCTTGGACCGGGACAACTCCTACGAGCAGTACTTC. Translated: CASSLDRDNSYEQYF. The whole variable domain, remainder taken from reference TRBV5-1 and TRBJ2-7, is KAGVTQTPRYLIKTRGQQVTLSCSPISGHRSVSWYQQTPGQGLQFLFEYFSETQRNKGNFPGRFSGRQFSNSRSEMNVSTLELGDSALYLCASSLDRDNSYEQYFGPGTRLTVT.

The table lists this clonotype with many counts. In nucleotides, the CDR3 is TGTGCCAGCAGCCCCCCAGGGGGGGCCGGAAAGACCCAGTACTTC. Translating it yields CASSPPGGAGKTQYF. This chain joins TRBV6-1 and TRBJ2-5; D could derive from TRBD1 or TRBD2 (7 bases each). The CDR3 totals 15 residues. Deletions cut 6 bases from V and 6 bases from J, with 20 bases between. CDR1 is MNHNS, CDR2 SASEGT, per germline.

V is TRBV20-1 and J is TRBJ2-1, with D uncertain. The CDR3 sequence is 17 residues long. Germline lookup yields CDR1 DFQATT and CDR2 SNEGSKA (reference sequence). The germline V and J ends were trimmed by 2 bases and 7 bases, with 24 bases remaining between them. CDR3 nucleotides: TGCAGTGCTAGACTGGTTATTCCCCTCCGCAGTGGAAATGAGCAGTTCTTC. It yields the protein CSARLVIPLRSGNEQFF.

The rearrangement joins TRBV12-3 or TRBV12-4 to TRBJ2-5; TRBD2 matches at 11 bases. CDR3 size: 15 residues. V lost 4 bases and J lost 5; bases outside the gene matches: 6. The chain's CDR3 is CASSSTSGGRETQYF. As DNA, the CDR3 is TGTGCCAGCAGTTCCACTAGCGGGGGCAGGGAGACCCAGTACTTC.

This clonotype was seen a handful of times. This rearrangement joins TRBV7-8 to TRBJ1-1, with D possibly being TRBD1 (5 bases). This CDR3 has 14 residues. Per the germline V gene, CDR1 is SGHVS and CDR2 is FQNEAQ. The V and J ends lost 4 bases and 2 bases respectively, with 11 bases between them. This CDR3 reads CASSWEQENTEAFF. The CDR3 region has the DNA TGTGCCAGCAGCTGGGAACAGGAAAACACTGAAGCTTTCTTT.

V is TRBV4-3 and J is TRBJ2-7; 13 positions agree with TRBD2. CDR3 length: 18 amino acids. The V and J ends lost 1 base and 5 bases, in that order; junction bases with no gene match: 11. Germline CDR1 is LGHNA and CDR2 is YSLEER. The CDR3 nucleotides are TGCGCCAGCAGCCAAGCAGAACTAGCGGGAGGGATTGGTGACGAGCAGTACTTC. Residues: CASSQAELAGGIGDEQYF.

There are many counts of this clonotype. Here the CDR3 DNA reads TGCAGTGCTAGGGGGTCTTGGCGGACGAGCTCCTACAATGAGCAGTTCTTC. As protein: CSARGSWRTSSYNEQFF. The chain is built from TRBV20-1 and TRBJ2-1; no clear D. Germline-derived CDR1 and CDR2 are DFQATT and SNEGSKA (reference sequence). The CDR3 has 17 residues. Trimming left V 3 bases short and J 0 bases short, with 18 bases between.

The chain joins TRBV28 to TRBJ2-1; 7 bases map to TRBD2. This CDR3 spans 16 amino acids. J gave up 1 base and V 6 bases, and 9 bases lay outside the gene matches. Germline values: CDR1 MDHEN, CDR2 SYDVKM. The CDR3 is CASRTSGAASYNEQFF. The CDR3 nucleotides read TGTGCCAGCAGGACAAGCGGGGCCGCATCCTACAATGAGCAGTTCTTC.

The CDR3 DNA follows: TGTGCCAGCAGTGGTTTAGTCGCGGGGGGCGCGGACTATGGCTACACCTTC. This gives the protein CASSGLVAGGADYGYTF. The chain joins TRBV2 to TRBJ1-2; tentative D call: TRBD1 (6 bases). Trimming stripped 4 bases from V and 3 bases from J, with 21 bases between. CDR3 length equals 17 residues. From germline, CDR1 is SNHLY and CDR2 FYNNEI.

In its sample, this clonotype was seen many times. This chain links TRBV6-1 with TRBJ2-5; 7 bases are a match to TRBD1. The CDR3 contains 13 residues. V lost 6 bases and J lost 5; bases outside the gene matches: 6. CDR1 is MNHNS and CDR2 is SASEGT in the germline V gene. CDR3 amino acids: CASSKTGVETQYF. The DNA of the CDR3 is TGTGCCAGCAGCAAAACAGGGGTGGAGACCCAGTACTTC.

This clonotype has only a few counts. The rearrangement uses TRBV5-6 and TRBJ2-1; 8 nucleotides match TRBD2. V lost 1 base, J lost 0 bases, and 6 bases stayed unmatched. Germline V gene data show CDR1 as SGHDT and CDR2 as YYEEEE. This CDR3 spans 17 amino acids. Written as DNA, the CDR3 is TGTGCCAGCAGCTTGTTCGCGGGAGGAAGCTCCTACAATGAGCAGTTCTTC. It is translated as CASSLFAGGSSYNEQFF.

Here the CDR3 DNA reads TGCAGCGTTGAACGGGGGCTCGGGGAGCTGTTTTTT. The encoded protein is CSVERGLGELFF. The rearrangement uses TRBV29-1 and TRBJ2-2, with D perhaps assigned TRBD1 or TRBD2 (6 bases each). Trimming left V 2 bases short and J 7 bases short, with 8 bases between. The CDR3 runs to 12 residues. Germline CDR1 reads SQVTM; CDR2 reads ANQGSEA.

This clonotype was found a few times. The chain is built from TRBV6-1 and TRBJ2-1; 10 bases align to TRBD1. Germline V CDR1 and CDR2: MNHNS, SASEGT. This CDR3 is 16 amino acids long. Trimming cost V 10 bases and J 5 bases; bases outside gene matches: 14. CDR3 bases: TGTGCCACCCAGCGCCGGGGAGGACAGGGGGACAATGAGCAGTTCTTC. This translates into CATQRRGGQGDNEQFF.

V gene TRBV4-2 combines with J gene TRBJ2-2; 7 positions match TRBD1. Looked up from germline, CDR1 is LGHNA and CDR2 is YNFKEQ. The junction had 12 bases not matched to a gene; V was cut back by 2 bases and J by 0 bases. This CDR3 has 19 amino acids. In DNA, the CDR3 is TGTGCCAGCAGCCAATATTACCCGGTCGGGACAGCGAACACCGGGGAGCTGTTTTTT. It encodes CASSQYYPVGTANTGELFF.

This clonotype has just a few counts. V and J are TRBV14 and TRBJ2-7; 10 bases align to TRBD2. V dropped 4 bases and J dropped 2; count of bases not matched to a gene: 5. CDR3 length equals 15 residues. Germline V lookup: CDR1 SGHDN, CDR2 FVKESK. The CDR3 is CASSRGAGGPYEQYF. The CDR3 DNA follows: TGTGCCAGCAGCCGGGGAGCGGGAGGGCCCTACGAGCAGTACTTC.

There are a few counts of this clonotype. The CDR3 region is CASSSTWGAGGELFF. In DNA form, the CDR3 reads TGCGCCAGCAGCTCGACGTGGGGGGCAGGCGGGGAGCTGTTTTTT. V gene TRBV5-1 combines with J gene TRBJ2-2; D tentatively fits TRBD1 or TRBD2 (6 bases each). V shed 3 bases and J shed 7 bases, with 16 bases lying between them. The CDR3 is 15 amino acids. Germline lookup yields CDR1 SGHRS and CDR2 YFSETQ. Supplemented by reference TRBV5-1 and TRBJ2-2, the full variable domain reads KAGVTQTPRYLIKTRGQQVTLSCSPISGHRSVSWYQQTPGQGLQFLFEYFSETQRNKGNFPGRFSGRQFSNSRSEMNVSTLELGDSALYLCASSSTWGAGGELFFGEGSRLTVL.